This TCR beta chain is from a study of blood T cell repertoires in COVID-19 (dated by TCRdb to between 2020 and 2021). Turning to the overall study: Samples covering the acute and convalescent phases of COVID-19 were provided by collaborators in the United States, Italy and Spain. The prospective study material was composed of cDNA or gDNA derived from T cells, B-cell-depleted T cells, or PBMCs. Subjects who had been exposed to COVID-19, were actively infected with it, or had recovered from it provided the deeply sampled blood TCRbeta repertoires that made up the dataset. The repertoires were made available in a free public database intended to serve as a resource for research on the immune response to SARS-CoV-2. The samples were drawn from the first 160 participants of the ongoing ImmuneRACE study and from over 950 subjects provided by 6 global collaborators. The sample metadata nearly always contained a de-identified subject ID, COVID-19 status, age in years and sex. Where available, HLA class I and class II types were taken from metadata supplied by the sample provider and were not determined by assay-based typing. General conclusions and limits of the study: Clinical and demographic metadata were provided uncurated, with the amount varying by source and participant.

TCRbeta CDR3 regions were amplified from genomic DNA by means of the immunoSEQ Assay, a bias-controlled multiplex PCR. The paper's processing steps were these. Within the assay, amplification of reference gene primers was used to estimate how many nucleated cells each sample contained. To quantify the absolute abundance of each unique TCRbeta CDR3 rearrangement, sequence reads were collapsed and filtered. For each sample, productive Simpson clonality was calculated as the square root of Simpson's diversity index across productive rearrangements. The source is immuneACCESS, and TCRdb retained only in-frame sequences with V and J called. Part of the clones is not carried over; for the studies checked, unresolved V genes explain less than half of this, and the remainder is unexplained. The V and J calls and clone size come from that table; D and trimming were worked out from the DNA. In this sample the table shows about 200,000 clones, more than 70% of which occur a single time. The ten largest clonotypes hold 5% to 7% of the sample.

As to this clone: Which antigen it targets is not known. It has no much larger one-base neighbor in the sample; base qualities were not kept.

The V end gives up 2 bases and the J end 2 bases, leaving 3 bases in the junction not matched to a gene. The CDR3 runs 15 residues from the cysteine to the phenylalanine. CDR3 DNA only is kept here, 45 bases in frame from base 1. Looking up the germline V gene (reference sequence) yields CDR1 SEHNR and CDR2 FQNEAQ. Participants in the prospective study were enrolled through a virtual design, were aged roughly 18 to 100 years, and lived in about 25 United States geographic areas. In the prospective study, cohorts were assigned on the basis of participant-reported clinical history obtained from a screening survey and a study questionnaire. Each participant in the prospective study had whole blood, serum and a nasopharyngeal or oropharyngeal swab collected by mobile phlebotomists. Participants in the prospective study had the option to provide additional blood draws and questionnaires over a roughly 2-month period. Blood samples from the prospective study were shipped frozen or at room temperature prior to DNA extraction.

What was sequenced was PBMCs or T cells enriched from blood (not recorded which). This TCR derives from a man in his forties or fifties with acute COVID-19. In this chain, TRBV7-9 is recombined with TRBJ2-7; 10 junctional bases match TRBD2. The DNA reads TGTGCCAGCAGCTTACAAAGCGGGAGGGCCTACGAGCAGTACTTC. It translates as CASSLQSGRAYEQYF.